This T cell receptor beta chain was obtained from a study of blood T cells in healthy people across ages. Ranging in age from roughly 6 to 100, the donors were healthy Caucasian individuals from Russia. The authors ran a second PCR of about 7 to 11 cycles using a sample-barcoded 5' primer and a J-beta primer mix. Each CDR3 protein gets one entry after TCRdb re-called the 5' RACE reads with MiXCR. The sample has roughly 1.7 million distinct CDR3 sequences; around 35% are singletons. The CDR3 is 13 residues long. V lost 5 bases to trimming and J lost 8 bases; unmatched junction nucleotides: 3. The origin of this receptor is a woman in her twenties or thirties in good health. The chain combines TRBV12-3 or TRBV12-4 with TRBJ1-4, with 9 positions matching TRBD1. Specimen: blood. The CDR3 region has the DNA TGTGCCAGCAGTCCAGGACAGGGGGAAAAACTGTTTTTT. Its protein is CASSPGQGEKLFF.